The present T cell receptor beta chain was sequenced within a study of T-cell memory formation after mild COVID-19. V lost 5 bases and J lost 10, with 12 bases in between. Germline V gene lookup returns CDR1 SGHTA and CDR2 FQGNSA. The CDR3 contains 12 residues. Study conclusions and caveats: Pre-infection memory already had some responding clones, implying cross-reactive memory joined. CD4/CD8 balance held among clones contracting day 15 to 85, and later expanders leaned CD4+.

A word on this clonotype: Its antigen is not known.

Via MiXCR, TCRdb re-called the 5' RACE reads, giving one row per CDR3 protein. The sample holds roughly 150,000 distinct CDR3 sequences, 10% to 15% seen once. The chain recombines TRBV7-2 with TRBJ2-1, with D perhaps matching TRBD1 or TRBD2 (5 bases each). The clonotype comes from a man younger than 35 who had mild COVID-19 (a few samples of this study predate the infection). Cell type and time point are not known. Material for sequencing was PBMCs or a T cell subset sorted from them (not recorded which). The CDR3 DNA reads TGTGCCAGCAGCCCACGAGAGGGGGAGCAGTTCTTC. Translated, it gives CASSPREGEQFF.